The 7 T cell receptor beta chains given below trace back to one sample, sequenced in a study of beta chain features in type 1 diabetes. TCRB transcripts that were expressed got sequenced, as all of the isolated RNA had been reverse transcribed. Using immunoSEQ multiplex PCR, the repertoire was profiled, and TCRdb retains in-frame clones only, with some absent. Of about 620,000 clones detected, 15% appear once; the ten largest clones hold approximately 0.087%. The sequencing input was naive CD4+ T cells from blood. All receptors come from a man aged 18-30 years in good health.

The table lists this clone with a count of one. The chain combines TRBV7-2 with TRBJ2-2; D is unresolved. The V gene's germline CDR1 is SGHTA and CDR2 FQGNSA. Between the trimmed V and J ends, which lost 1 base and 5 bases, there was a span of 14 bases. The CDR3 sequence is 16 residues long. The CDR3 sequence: CASSLVRTTDTGELFF. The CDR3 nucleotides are TGTGCCAGCAGCTTAGTCAGGACGACGGATACCGGGGAGCTGTTTTTT.

CDR3 loop: CASSELRGGPSDTQYF. The CDR3 nucleotides are TGTGCCAGCAGCGAATTAAGGGGGGGGCCCTCAGATACGCAGTATTTT. This rearrangement joins TRBV14 to TRBJ2-3, with D perhaps matching TRBD2 (7 bases). Germline-derived CDR1 and CDR2 are SGHDN and FVKESK. The CDR3 extends over 16 amino acids. V lost 5 bases and J lost 4, with 19 bases in between.

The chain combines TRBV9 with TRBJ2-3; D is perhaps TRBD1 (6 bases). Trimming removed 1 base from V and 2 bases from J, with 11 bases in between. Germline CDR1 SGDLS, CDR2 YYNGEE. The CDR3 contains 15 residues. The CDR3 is CASSVLDRLTDTQYF. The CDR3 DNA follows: TGTGCCAGCAGCGTATTGGACAGACTCACAGATACGCAGTATTTT. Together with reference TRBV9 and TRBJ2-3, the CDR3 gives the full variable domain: DSGVTQTPKHLITATGQRVTLRCSPRSGDLSVYWYQQSLDQGLQFLIQYYNGEERAKGNILERFSAQQFPDLHSELNLSSLELGDSALYFCASSVLDRLTDTQYFGPGTRLTVL.

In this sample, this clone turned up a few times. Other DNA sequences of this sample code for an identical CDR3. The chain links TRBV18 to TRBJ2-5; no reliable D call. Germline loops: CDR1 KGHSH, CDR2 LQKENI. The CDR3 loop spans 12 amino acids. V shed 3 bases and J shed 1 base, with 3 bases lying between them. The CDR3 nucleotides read TGTGCCAGCTCACCTTCCCAAGAGACCCAGTACTTC. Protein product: CASSPSQETQYF. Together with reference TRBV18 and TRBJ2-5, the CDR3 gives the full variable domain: NAGVMQNPRHLVRRRGQEARLRCSPMKGHSHVYWYRQLPEEGLKFMVYLQKENIIDESGMPKERFSAEFPKEGPSILRIQQVVRGDSAAYFCASSPSQETQYFGPGTRLLVL.

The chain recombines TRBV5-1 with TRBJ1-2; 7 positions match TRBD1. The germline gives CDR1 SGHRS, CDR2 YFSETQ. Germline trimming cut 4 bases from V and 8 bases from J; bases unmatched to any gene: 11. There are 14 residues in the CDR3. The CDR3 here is CASSRGTGVLGYTF. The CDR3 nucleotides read TGCGCCAGCAGCAGGGGAACAGGGGTACTCGGCTACACCTTC.

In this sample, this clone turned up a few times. This CDR3 reads CSSPGQGEAFF. Here the CDR3 DNA reads TGCAGTTCTCCGGGACAGGGTGAAGCTTTCTTT. This chain links TRBV20-1 with TRBJ1-1, with 9 bases aligning to TRBD1. Germline loops: CDR1 DFQATT, CDR2 SNEGSKA (reference sequence). V was clipped by 8 bases and J by 7 bases; unmatched bases: 5. The CDR3 runs 11 residues.

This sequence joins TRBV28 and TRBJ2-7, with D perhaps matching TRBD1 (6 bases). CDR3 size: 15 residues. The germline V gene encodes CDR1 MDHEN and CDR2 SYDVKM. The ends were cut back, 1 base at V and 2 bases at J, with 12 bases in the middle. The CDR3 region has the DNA TGTGCCAGCAGTTTATCAGGGGCAGGGGCCTACGAGCAGTACTTC. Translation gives CASSLSGAGAYEQYF.